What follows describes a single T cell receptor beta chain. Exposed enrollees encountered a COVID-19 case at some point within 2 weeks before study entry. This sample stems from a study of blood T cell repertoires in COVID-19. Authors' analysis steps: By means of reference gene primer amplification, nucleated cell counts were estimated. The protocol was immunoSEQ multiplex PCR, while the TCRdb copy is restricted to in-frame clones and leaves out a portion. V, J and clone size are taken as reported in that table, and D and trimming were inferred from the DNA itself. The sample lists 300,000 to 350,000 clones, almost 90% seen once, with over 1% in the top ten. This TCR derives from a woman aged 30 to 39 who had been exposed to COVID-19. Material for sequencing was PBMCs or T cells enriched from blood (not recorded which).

The CDR3 here is CASRPDRLDPLHF. The CDR3 DNA reads as TGCGCCAGCCGACCAGACAGGCTGGACCCCCTCCACTTT. The chain uses TRBV5-1 and TRBJ1-6; maybe TRBD1 (6 bases). The germline gives CDR1 SGHRS, CDR2 YFSETQ. The CDR3 is made up of 13 amino acids. The ends were cut back, 7 bases at V and 13 bases at J, with 18 bases in the middle.